The 9 T cell receptor beta chains below were found in one sample sequenced in a study of technical replicates of blood from a few donors. This table comes from immunoSEQ multiplex PCR, and its TCRdb copy is limited to in-frame clones, with some not included. Of about 100,000 clones in the sample, approximately 96% were seen once. Specimen: T cells isolated from PBMCs. These receptors all stem from a human donor in good health.

V is TRBV5-4 and J is TRBJ1-1; 7 bases are shared with TRBD1. The germline V gene encodes CDR1 SGHNT and CDR2 YYREEE (reference sequence). Trimming removed 4 bases from V and 0 bases from J; junction bases left unmatched: 3. This CDR3 region has 14 residues. The CDR3 bases are TGTGCCAGCAGCCAGGGACAGTTGAACACTGAAGCTTTCTTT. This encodes CASSQGQLNTEAFF. The full variable domain, in which reference TRBV5-4 and TRBJ1-1 provide the parts outside the CDR3, is ETGVTQSPTHLIKTRGQQVTLRCSSQSGHNTVSWYQQALGQGPQFIFQYYREEENGRGNFPPRFSGLQFPNYSSELNVNALELDDSALYLCASSQGQLNTEAFFGQGTRLTVV.

This clone was picked up one time. The genes are TRBV6-5 and TRBJ2-1, with D possibly matching TRBD2 (5 bases). The germline V gene has CDR1 MNHEY and CDR2 SVGAGI. Trimming removed 10 bases at V and 5 bases at J, with 15 bases between. The CDR3 is 13 amino acids. DNA of the CDR3: TGTGCCACCACCCCGGGAACCAACAATGAGCAGTTCTTC. Translating it yields CATTPGTNNEQFF.

The V and J genes are TRBV2 and TRBJ2-7; D is possibly TRBD2 (6 bases). Germline V gene data show CDR1 as SNHLY and CDR2 as FYNNEI. Trimming shortened V by 8 bases and J by 3 bases, and 11 bases separated the two germline ends. This CDR3 region has 12 residues. CDR3 protein: CASLLGGYEQYF. In DNA, the CDR3 is TGTGCCAGCCTTTTGGGGGGCTACGAGCAGTACTTC.

V gene TRBV7-3 combines with J gene TRBJ2-3; 8 positions agree with TRBD2. V lost 2 bases and J lost 2; bases outside the gene matches: 6. The CDR3 is 16 residues long. The germline gives CDR1 SGHTA, CDR2 FQGTGA. Here the CDR3 reads CASSLLPGRATDTQYF. Written as DNA, the CDR3 is TGTGCCAGCAGCTTATTACCCGGGAGGGCCACAGATACGCAGTATTTT.

This clone was seen just once. The rearrangement uses TRBV28 and TRBJ2-1, with 7 nucleotides matching TRBD2. Germline V CDR1 and CDR2: MDHEN, SYDVKM. The CDR3 sequence is 16 residues long. Trimming removed 3 bases from V and 3 bases from J; junction bases left unmatched: 8. The CDR3 nucleotides are TGTGCCAGCAGTTTCCCCTTAGCGGGCCTCTACAATGAGCAGTTCTTC. It translates to CASSFPLAGLYNEQFF.

This chain uses TRBV29-1 with TRBJ1-2; a weak D match, TRBD1 (6 bases). CDR3 length equals 13 residues. The V end lost 3 bases, the J end lost 7 bases, and 15 bases lay between the germline ends. Looked up from germline, CDR1 is SQVTM and CDR2 is ANQGSEA. The CDR3 loop is CSVEVLGGGGYTF. The CDR3 coding sequence is TGCAGCGTTGAGGTACTTGGGGGCGGTGGCTACACCTTC. Full variable domain (remainder filled in from reference TRBV29-1 and TRBJ1-2): SAVISQKPSRDICQRGTSLTIQCQVDSQVTMMFWYRQQPGQSLTLIATANQGSEATYESGFVIDKFPISRPNLTFSTLTVSNMSPEDSSIYLCSVEVLGGGGYTFGSGTRLTVV.

V usage is TRBV5-1 and J usage is TRBJ2-5; 7 bases line up with TRBD2. The V segment lost 2 bases and the J segment 5 bases; nucleotides outside the gene matches: 3. CDR1 SGHRS and CDR2 YFSETQ come from the germline V gene. CDR3 length equals 13 residues. As DNA, the CDR3 is TGCGCCAGCAGCTTCGGGACTACGGAGACCCAGTACTTC. This gives the protein CASSFGTTETQYF.

V gene TRBV6-5 combines with J gene TRBJ2-7; 9 bases line up with TRBD1. CDR1 and CDR2 (germline): MNHEY, SVGAGI. The CDR3 loop spans 16 amino acids. J gave up 3 bases and V 2 bases, and 8 bases lay outside the gene matches. In DNA form, the CDR3 reads TGTGCCAGCAGTTACAGGGGACAGGGAATCTTCTACGAGCAGTACTTC. Translating it yields CASSYRGQGIFYEQYF.

The rearrangement joins TRBV7-2 to TRBJ2-6; D unresolved. The CDR3 is made up of 17 amino acids. The germline gives CDR1 SGHTA, CDR2 FQGNSA. V was cut by 0 bases and J by 0 bases, with 9 bases left in between. DNA of the CDR3: TGTGCCAGCAGCTTAGCCTCGGTTTCCTCTGGGGCCAACGTCCTGACTTTC. It specifies CASSLASVSSGANVLTF.